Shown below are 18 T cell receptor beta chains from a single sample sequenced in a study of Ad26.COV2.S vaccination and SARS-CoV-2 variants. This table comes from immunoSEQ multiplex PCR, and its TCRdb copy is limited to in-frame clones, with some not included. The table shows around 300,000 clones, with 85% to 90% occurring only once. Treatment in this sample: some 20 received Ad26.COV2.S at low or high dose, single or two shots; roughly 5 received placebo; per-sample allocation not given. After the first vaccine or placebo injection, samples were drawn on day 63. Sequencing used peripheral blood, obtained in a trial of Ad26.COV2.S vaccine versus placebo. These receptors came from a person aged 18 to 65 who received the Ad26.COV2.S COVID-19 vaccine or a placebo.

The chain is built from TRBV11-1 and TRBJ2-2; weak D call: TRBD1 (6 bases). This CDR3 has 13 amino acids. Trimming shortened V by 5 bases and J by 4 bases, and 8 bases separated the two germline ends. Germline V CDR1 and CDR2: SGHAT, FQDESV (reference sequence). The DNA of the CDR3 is TGTGCCAGCAGCCAGACAGGCACCGGGGAGCTGTTTTTT. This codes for CASSQTGTGELFF. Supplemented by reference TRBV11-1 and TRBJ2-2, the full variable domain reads EAEVAQSPRYKITEKSQAVAFWCDPISGHATLYWYRQILGQGPELLVQFQDESVVDDSQLPKDRFSAERLKGVDSTLKIQPAELGDSAMYLCASSQTGTGELFFGEGSRLTVL.

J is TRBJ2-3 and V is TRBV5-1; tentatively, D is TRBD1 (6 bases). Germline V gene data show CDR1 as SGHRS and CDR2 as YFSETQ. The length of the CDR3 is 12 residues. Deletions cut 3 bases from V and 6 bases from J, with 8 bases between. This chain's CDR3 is CASSSQGDTQYF. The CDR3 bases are TGCGCCAGCAGCTCACAGGGTGATACGCAGTATTTT.

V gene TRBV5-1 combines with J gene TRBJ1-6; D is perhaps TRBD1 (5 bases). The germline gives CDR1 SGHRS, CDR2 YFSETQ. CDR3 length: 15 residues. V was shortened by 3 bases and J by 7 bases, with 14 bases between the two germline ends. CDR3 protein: CASSSGSERNSPLHF. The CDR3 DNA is TGCGCCAGCAGCTCAGGGTCGGAGCGGAATTCACCCCTCCACTTT.

The CDR3 coding sequence is TGTGCCAGCTCTTATTCAGGGGTTGGGTCGAACACTGAAGCTTTCTTT. Protein product: CASSYSGVGSNTEAFF. The rearrangement links TRBV18 to TRBJ1-1; tentatively, D is TRBD1 (6 bases). The V and J ends lost 6 bases and 1 base respectively, with 18 bases between them. Per the germline V gene, CDR1 is KGHSH and CDR2 is LQKENI. The CDR3 sequence is 16 residues long.

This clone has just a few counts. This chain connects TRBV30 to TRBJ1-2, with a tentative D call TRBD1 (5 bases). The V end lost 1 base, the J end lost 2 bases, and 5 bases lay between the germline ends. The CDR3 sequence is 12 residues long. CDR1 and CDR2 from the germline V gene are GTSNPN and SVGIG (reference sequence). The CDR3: CAWSAGNYGYTF. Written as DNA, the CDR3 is TGTGCCTGGAGTGCAGGGAACTATGGCTACACCTTC.

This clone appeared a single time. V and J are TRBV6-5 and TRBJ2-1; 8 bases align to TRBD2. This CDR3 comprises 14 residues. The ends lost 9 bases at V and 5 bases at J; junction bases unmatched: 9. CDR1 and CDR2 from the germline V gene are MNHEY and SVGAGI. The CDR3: CASTPIAGHNEQFF. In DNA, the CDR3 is TGTGCCAGTACTCCTATAGCGGGACACAATGAGCAGTTCTTC.

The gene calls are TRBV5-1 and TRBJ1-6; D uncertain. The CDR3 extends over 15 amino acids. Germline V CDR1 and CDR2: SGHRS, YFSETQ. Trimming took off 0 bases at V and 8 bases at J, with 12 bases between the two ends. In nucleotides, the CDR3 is TGCGCCAGCAGCTTGGGTCGAGACCCCGATTCACCCCTCCACTTT. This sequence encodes CASSLGRDPDSPLHF.

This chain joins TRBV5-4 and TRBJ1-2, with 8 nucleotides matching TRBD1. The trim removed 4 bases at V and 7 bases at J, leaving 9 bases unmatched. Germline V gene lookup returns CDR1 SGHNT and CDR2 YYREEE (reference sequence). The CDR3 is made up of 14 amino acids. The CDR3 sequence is CASSEDRGTGGYTF. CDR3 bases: TGTGCCAGCAGCGAAGACAGGGGCACGGGTGGCTACACCTTC. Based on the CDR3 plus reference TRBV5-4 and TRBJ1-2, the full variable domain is ETGVTQSPTHLIKTRGQQVTLRCSSQSGHNTVSWYQQALGQGPQFIFQYYREEENGRGNFPPRFSGLQFPNYSSELNVNALELDDSALYLCASSEDRGTGGYTFGSGTRLTVV.

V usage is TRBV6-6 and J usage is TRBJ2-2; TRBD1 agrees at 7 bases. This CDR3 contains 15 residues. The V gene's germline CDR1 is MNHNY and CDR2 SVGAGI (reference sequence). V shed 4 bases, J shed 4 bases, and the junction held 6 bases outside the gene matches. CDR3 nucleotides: TGTGCCAGCAGTTTAAGGACAGGTGGCACCGGGGAGCTGTTTTTT. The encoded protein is CASSLRTGGTGELFF.

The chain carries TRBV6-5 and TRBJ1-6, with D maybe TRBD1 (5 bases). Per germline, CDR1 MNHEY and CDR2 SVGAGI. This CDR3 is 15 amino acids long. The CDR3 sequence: CAAREGDSYNSPLHF. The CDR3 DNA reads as TGTGCAGCCAGGGAGGGAGACTCCTATAATTCACCCCTCCACTTT.

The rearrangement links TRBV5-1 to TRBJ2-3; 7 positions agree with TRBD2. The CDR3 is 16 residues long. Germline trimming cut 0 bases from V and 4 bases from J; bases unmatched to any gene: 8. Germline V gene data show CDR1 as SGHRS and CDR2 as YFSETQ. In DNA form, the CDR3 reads TGCGCCAGCAGCTTGGGGGGCGGCGGGAGCCCAGATACGCAGTATTTT. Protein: CASSLGGGGSPDTQYF.

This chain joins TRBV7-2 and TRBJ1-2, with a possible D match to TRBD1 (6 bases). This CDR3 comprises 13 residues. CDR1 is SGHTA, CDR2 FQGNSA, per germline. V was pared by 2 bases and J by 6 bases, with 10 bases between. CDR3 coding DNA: TGTGCCAGCAGCTTAAGACAGGAGAATGGCTACACCTTC. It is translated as CASSLRQENGYTF.

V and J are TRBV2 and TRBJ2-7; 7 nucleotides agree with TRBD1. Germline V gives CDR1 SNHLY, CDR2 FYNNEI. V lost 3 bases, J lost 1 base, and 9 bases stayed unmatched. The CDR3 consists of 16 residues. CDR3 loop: CASSDISQGVSYEQYF. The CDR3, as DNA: TGTGCCAGCAGTGATATTTCCCAGGGGGTATCCTACGAGCAGTACTTC.

The CDR3 bases are TGTGCCAGCAGCTTCGGGACAGGGGGCGAGGGCACTGAAGCTTTCTTT. It translates to CASSFGTGGEGTEAFF. The chain carries TRBV5-6 and TRBJ1-1; TRBD1 matches 12 bases. V trimming: 2 bases; J trimming: 4 bases; junction bases outside the gene matches: 6. This CDR3 contains 16 residues. From germline, CDR1 is SGHDT and CDR2 YYEEEE.

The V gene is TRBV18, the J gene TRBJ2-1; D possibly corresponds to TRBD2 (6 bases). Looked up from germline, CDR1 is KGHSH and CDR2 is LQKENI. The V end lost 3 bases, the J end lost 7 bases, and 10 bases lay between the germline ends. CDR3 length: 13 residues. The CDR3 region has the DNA TGTGCCAGCTCACCGGAGGGGTGGAATGAGCAGTTCTTC. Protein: CASSPEGWNEQFF.

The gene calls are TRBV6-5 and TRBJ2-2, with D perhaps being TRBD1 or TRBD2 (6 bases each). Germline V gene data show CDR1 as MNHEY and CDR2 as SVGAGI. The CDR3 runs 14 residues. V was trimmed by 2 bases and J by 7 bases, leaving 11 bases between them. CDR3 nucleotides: TGTGCCAGCAGTTACACAGGGAGGATCGGGGAGCTGTTTTTT. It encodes CASSYTGRIGELFF.

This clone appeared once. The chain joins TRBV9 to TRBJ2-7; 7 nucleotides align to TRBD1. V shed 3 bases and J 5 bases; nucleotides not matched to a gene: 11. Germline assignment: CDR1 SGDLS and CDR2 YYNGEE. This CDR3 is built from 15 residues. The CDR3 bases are TGTGCCAGCAGCGCAAGACAGGGTGAGAGGGACGAGCAGTACTTC. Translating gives CASSARQGERDEQYF.

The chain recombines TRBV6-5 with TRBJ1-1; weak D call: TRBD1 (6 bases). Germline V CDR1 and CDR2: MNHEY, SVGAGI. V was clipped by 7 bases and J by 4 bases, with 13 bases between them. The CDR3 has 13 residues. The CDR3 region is CASNPGTSTEAFF. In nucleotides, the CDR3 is TGTGCCAGCAACCCCGGGACAAGCACTGAAGCTTTCTTT.